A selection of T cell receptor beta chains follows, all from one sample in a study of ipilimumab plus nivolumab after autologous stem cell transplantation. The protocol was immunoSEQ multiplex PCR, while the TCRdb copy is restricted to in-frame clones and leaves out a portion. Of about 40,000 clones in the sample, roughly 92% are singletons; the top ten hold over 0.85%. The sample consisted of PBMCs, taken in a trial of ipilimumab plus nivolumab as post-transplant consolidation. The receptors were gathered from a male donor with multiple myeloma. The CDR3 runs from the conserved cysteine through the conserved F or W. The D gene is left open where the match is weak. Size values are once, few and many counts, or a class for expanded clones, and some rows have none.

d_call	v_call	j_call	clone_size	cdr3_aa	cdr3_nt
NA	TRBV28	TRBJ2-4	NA	CASSLQGRGNIQYF	TGTGCCAGCAGTTTACAGGGAAGGGGAAACATTCAGTACTTC
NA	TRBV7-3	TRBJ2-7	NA	CASSRDTLGEQYF	TGTGCCAGCAGCCGGGACACTCTAGGGGAGCAGTACTTC
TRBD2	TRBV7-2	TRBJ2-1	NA	CASSSTGLAGGREQFF	TGTGCCAGCAGCTCTACGGGACTAGCGGGAGGCAGGGAGCAGTTCTTC
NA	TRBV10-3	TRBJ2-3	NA	CAISGGRSTDTQYF	TGTGCCATCAGTGGTGGTAGAAGCACAGATACGCAGTATTTT
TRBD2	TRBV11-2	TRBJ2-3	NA	CASSLQTSGLGDTQYF	TGTGCCAGCAGCCTCCAGACTAGCGGACTTGGAGATACGCAGTATTTT
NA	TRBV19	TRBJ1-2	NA	CASSIAGYYGYTF	TGTGCCAGTAGTATAGCTGGTTACTATGGCTACACCTTC
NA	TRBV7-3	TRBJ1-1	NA	CASSLGGQMNTEAFF	TGTGCCAGCAGCCTGGGGGGACAAATGAACACTGAAGCTTTCTTT
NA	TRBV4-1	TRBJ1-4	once	CASSQGEKLFF	TGCGCCAGCAGCCAAGGAGAAAAACTGTTTTTT
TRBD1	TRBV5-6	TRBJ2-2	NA	CASSLPDRVATGELFF	TGTGCCAGCAGCTTGCCGGACAGGGTAGCCACTGGGGAGCTGTTTTTT
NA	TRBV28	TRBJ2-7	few	CASSLTGAYEQYF	TGTGCCAGCAGTTTAACGGGAGCCTACGAGCAGTACTTC
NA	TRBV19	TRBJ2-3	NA	CASSIGEKGDTQYF	TGTGCCAGTAGTATAGGTGAGAAAGGGGATACGCAGTATTTT
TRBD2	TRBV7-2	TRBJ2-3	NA	CASSLALRLAGAGDTQYF	TGTGCCAGCAGCTTAGCGCTAAGACTAGCGGGGGCTGGAGATACGCAGTATTTT
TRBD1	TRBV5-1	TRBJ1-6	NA	CASRGDRGPSPLHF	TGCGCCAGCAGGGGGGACAGGGGCCCTTCACCCCTCCACTTT
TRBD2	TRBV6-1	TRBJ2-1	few	CASSAPGLAYNEQFF	TGTGCCAGCAGTGCCCCGGGACTAGCATACAATGAGCAGTTCTTC
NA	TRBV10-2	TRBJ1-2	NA	CASKVGLNYGYTF	TGCGCCAGCAAAGTCGGCTTGAACTATGGCTACACCTTC
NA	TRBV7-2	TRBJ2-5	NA	CASSLGLLQETQYF	TGTGCCAGCAGCTTAGGCCTTCTCCAAGAGACCCAGTACTTC
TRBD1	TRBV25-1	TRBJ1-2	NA	CASSDISGTDHGYTF	TGTGCCAGCAGTGACATTTCCGGGACAGACCATGGCTACACCTTC
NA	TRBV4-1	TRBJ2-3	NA	CASSRVRTDTQYF	TGCGCCAGCAGCCGAGTTCGTACAGATACGCAGTATTTT
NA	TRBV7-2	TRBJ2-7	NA	CASSLEAGRPYEQYF	TGTGCCAGCAGCTTAGAGGCGGGCCGTCCCTACGAGCAGTACTTC
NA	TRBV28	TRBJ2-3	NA	CASSLPRRADTQYF	TGTGCCAGCAGTTTACCTAGGAGGGCAGATACGCAGTATTTT